This T cell receptor (beta chain) was retrieved from a study of blood T cell repertoires in COVID-19. V lost 4 bases and J lost 5, with 14 bases in between. There are 13 residues in the CDR3. The V gene's germline CDR1 is SQVTM and CDR2 ANQGSEA. TCRdb keeps only in-frame clones here, not all; method: immunoSEQ multiplex PCR. Of about 260,000 clones in the sample, more than 70% were seen once. This clonotype was sampled from a woman between 45 and 60 years old who had recovered from COVID-19. The material sequenced was PBMCs or T cells enriched from blood (not recorded which). This chain connects TRBV29-1 to TRBJ1-2; no firm D call. CDR3 region: CSVGLSGGYGYTF. CDR3 in DNA: TGCAGCGTTGGGCTTTCGGGAGGGTATGGCTACACCTTC. Combining the CDR3 with reference TRBV29-1 and TRBJ1-2 gives the whole variable domain SAVISQKPSRDICQRGTSLTIQCQVDSQVTMMFWYRQQPGQSLTLIATANQGSEATYESGFVIDKFPISRPNLTFSTLTVSNMSPEDSSIYLCSVGLSGGYGYTFGSGTRLTVV.